This T cell receptor beta chain was identified during a study of T cells expressing NK-cell markers. On the study more broadly: Seven donors tested HCMV-seropositive and one tested seronegative among the eight sequenced.

One entry per CDR3 protein, without DNA, is what TCRdb gives after re-calling the 5' RACE reads. This sample's table has about 380,000 distinct CDR3 sequences. CDR1 is PRHDT, CDR2 FYEKMQ, per germline (reference sequence). The CDR3 covers 17 residues. This TCR came from a man aged 18 to 70 in good health. The chain joins TRBV13 to TRBJ2-3; with no DNA, the TCRdb D assignment of TRBD2 cannot be verified. The sample comprised blood T cells: a sorted CD56 or NKG2C T cell subset, CD4+ or CD8+ T cells, or bulk PBMC T cells (not recorded which). The CDR3 spells CASSLFTSGDWADTQYF.